This paragraph covers one T cell receptor beta chain sequence. The data belong to a study of blood T cell repertoires in COVID-19. About the study: Some COVID-19 samples were acute and others convalescent; all came from the United States, Italy and Spain.

The authors' processing: From reference gene primer amplification, estimates of nucleated cell counts were derived. The repertoire was sequenced with immunoSEQ multiplex PCR; TCRdb's copy has only in-frame clones and lacks some. V, J and clone size are those of that table, while D and trimming were read from the DNA. The table includes some 150,000 clones, roughly four fifths detected once. The CDR3 is 15 residues long. The germline V gene encodes CDR1 SGHVS and CDR2 FQNEAQ. Trimming removed 1 base at V and 5 bases at J, with 12 bases between. Clinical history reported by participants formed the basis on which cohorts were assigned.

The gene calls are TRBV7-8 and TRBJ1-5; D gene unclear. This sequence originates from a man in his fifties who had recovered from COVID-19. Sequencing was performed on PBMCs or T cells enriched from blood (not recorded which). The chain's CDR3 is CASSLDFGDYQPQHF. DNA of the CDR3: TGTGCCAGCAGCTTAGACTTTGGCGACTATCAGCCCCAGCATTTT.